The entry below gives a single T cell receptor beta chain sequence along with its context. Its antigen is as yet unknown. CDR3 size: 15 residues. Germline V gene sequence: CDR1 SGHTA, CDR2 FQGNSA. The V gene lost 0 bases and the J gene lost 5 bases, with 10 bases spanning the gap. Clones were sequenced by immunoSEQ multiplex PCR, and TCRdb holds only the in-frame ones, with some missing. The data show some 260,000 clones, 90% seen once. The data belong to a study of cytomegalovirus exposure and HLA in healthy donors. Points from the study as a whole: A list of 150 to 200 TCR beta chains associated with cytomegalovirus was given. In vitro confirmation showed three CMV-associated chains to be CMV antigen specific.

Sequenced material: PBMCs. The source of this sequence is a woman in her twenties or thirties in good health and CMV-seronegative. This sequence joins TRBV7-2 and TRBJ2-2, with a possible D match to TRBD2 (5 bases). The CDR3, as DNA: TGTGCCAGCAGCTTAGCATTGGGGAGTACCGGGGAGCTGTTTTTT. Translating gives CASSLALGSTGELFF.